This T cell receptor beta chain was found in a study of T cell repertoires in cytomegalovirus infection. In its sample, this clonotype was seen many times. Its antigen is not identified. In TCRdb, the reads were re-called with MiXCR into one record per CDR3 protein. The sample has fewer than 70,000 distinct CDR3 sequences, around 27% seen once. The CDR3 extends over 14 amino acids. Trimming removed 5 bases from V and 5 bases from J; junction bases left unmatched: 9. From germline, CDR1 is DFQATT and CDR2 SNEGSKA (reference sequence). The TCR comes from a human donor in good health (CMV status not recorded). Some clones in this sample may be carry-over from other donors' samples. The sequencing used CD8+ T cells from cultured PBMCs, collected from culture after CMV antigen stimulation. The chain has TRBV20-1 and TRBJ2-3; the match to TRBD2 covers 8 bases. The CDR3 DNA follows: TGCAGTGCTGGAGCGGGAGTATTGATAGATACGCAGTATTTT. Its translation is CSAGAGVLIDTQYF.